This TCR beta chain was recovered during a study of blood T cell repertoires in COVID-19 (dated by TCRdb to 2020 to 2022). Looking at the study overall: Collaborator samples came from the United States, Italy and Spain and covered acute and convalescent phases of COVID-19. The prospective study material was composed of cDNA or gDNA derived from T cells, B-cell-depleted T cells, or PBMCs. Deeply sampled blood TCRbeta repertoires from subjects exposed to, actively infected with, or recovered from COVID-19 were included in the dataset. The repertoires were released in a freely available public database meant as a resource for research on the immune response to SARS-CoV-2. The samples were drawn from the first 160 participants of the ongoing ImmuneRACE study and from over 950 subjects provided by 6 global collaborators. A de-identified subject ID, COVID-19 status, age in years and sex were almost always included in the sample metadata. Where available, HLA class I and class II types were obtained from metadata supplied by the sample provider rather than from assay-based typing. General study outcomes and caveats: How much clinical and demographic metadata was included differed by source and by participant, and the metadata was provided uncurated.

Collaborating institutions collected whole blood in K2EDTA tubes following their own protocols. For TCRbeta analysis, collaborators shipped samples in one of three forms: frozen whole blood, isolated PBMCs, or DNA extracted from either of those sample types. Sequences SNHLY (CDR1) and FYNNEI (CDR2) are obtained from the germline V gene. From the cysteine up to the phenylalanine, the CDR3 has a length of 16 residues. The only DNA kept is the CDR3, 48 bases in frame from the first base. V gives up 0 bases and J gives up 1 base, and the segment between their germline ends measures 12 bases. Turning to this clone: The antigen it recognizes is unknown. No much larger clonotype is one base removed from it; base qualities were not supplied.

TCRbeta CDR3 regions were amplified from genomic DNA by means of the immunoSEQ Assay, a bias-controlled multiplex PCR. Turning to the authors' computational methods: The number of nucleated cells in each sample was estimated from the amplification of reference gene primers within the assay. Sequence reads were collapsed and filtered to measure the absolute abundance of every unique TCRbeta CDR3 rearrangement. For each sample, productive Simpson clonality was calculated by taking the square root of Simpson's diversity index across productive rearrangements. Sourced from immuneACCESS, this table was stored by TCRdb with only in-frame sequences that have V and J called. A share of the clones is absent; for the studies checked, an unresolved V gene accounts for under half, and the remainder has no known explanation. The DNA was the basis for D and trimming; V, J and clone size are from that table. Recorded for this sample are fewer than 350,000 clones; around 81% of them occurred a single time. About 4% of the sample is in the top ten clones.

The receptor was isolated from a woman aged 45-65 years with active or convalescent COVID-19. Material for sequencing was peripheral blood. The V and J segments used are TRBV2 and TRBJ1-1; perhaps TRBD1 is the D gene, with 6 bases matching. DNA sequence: TGTGCCAGCAGTGAAGCGCTGCTACAGGGGAACACTGAAGCTTTCTTT. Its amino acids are CASSEALLQGNTEAFF.